This TCR beta chain is drawn from a study of vaccination effects on CD4 cells after COVID-19. A few counts support this clone. Its specificity is unknown. ViraFEST assay sequencing came after antigen-specific CD4+ T cells were expanded with viral peptide pools. Subsequent to a culture period of 10 to 11 days, CD4+ T cells were isolated. According to the study, vaccine recipients showed no prior SARS-CoV-2 infection and negative nucleocapsid antibodies. The data were produced by immunoSEQ multiplex PCR, yet TCRdb's version contains in-frame clones alone and is incomplete. The sample carries about 65,000 clones, approximately 76% recorded once. The sample in question was CD4+ T cells from PBMCs cultured with HCoV-NL63 spike peptides, obtained before COVID-19 vaccination. This TCR came from a human donor who received a COVID-19 vaccine.

The CDR3 sequence is CASVGQGGSYGYTF. The DNA of the CDR3 is TGTGCCAGTGTAGGACAGGGGGGGAGCTATGGCTACACCTTC. The chain couples TRBV6-5 to TRBJ1-2, with TRBD1 identical over 10 bases. V gave up 9 bases and J gave up 4 bases; unmatched junction bases: 8. This CDR3 comprises 14 residues. The germline gives CDR1 MNHEY, CDR2 SVGAGI.